These 32 T cell receptor beta chains were sequenced from one sample in a study of blood T cells in healthy people across ages (dated by TCRdb to between 2014 and 2017). Library preparation employed 5' RACE. Sequencing instrument: Illumina HiSeq 2500. A second PCR of roughly 7 to 11 cycles was performed with a sample-barcoded 5' primer and a J-beta primer mix. TCRdb reran the public reads through fastp at Q25 and MiXCR, keeping productive beta chains. Each entry merges the rows of one CDR3 protein and shows their most common DNA and genes. This sample gives over a million distinct CDR3 sequences in total; 35% to 45% of them show up just once. Under 5% of the sample rests with the top ten. Sequenced: blood. Receptor source: a woman aged 18-29 years in good health.

This clonotype turned up a few times. V is TRBV27 and J is TRBJ2-1; no clear D. The CDR3 covers 13 residues. With 0 bases removed from V and 7 bases from J, the gap between germline ends came to 7 bases. Looked up from germline, CDR1 is MNHEY and CDR2 is SMNVEV (reference sequence). As DNA, the CDR3 is TGTGCCAGCAGTTTATCGTCCCAGAATGAGCAGTTCTTC. Translation gives CASSLSSQNEQFF.

This clonotype was observed a handful of times. The chain uses TRBV9 and TRBJ2-2, with a possible D match to TRBD2 (5 bases). V gave up 3 bases and J gave up 11 bases, with 20 bases separating them. Germline V CDR1 and CDR2: SGDLS, YYNGEE. The length of the CDR3 is 15 residues. CDR3 residues: CASSAGGRPPGELFF. The CDR3, as DNA: TGTGCCAGCAGCGCTGGAGGCAGACCACCGGGCGAGCTGTTTTTT. Full variable domain (missing parts from reference TRBV9 and TRBJ2-2): DSGVTQTPKHLITATGQRVTLRCSPRSGDLSVYWYQQSLDQGLQFLIQYYNGEERAKGNILERFSAQQFPDLHSELNLSSLELGDSALYFCASSAGGRPPGELFFGEGSRLTVL.

This clonotype occurred a few times. The rearrangement uses TRBV4-1 and TRBJ2-7; maybe TRBD2 (6 bases). Germline CDR1 is MGHRA and CDR2 is YSYEKL. Trimming took off 0 bases at V and 3 bases at J, with 15 bases between the two ends. This CDR3 has 16 amino acids. The CDR3 coding sequence is TGCGCCAGCAGCCAAGATATTAGCGGACTCTACTACGAGCAGTACTTC. This translates into CASSQDISGLYYEQYF.

In its sample, this clonotype was seen a few times. Here the CDR3 reads CASSIIGQGAYAFF. CDR3 DNA: TGTGCCAGCAGCATCATCGGACAGGGGGCCTACGCTTTCTTT. This chain links TRBV7-2 with TRBJ1-1; 11 bases line up with TRBD1. The CDR3 consists of 14 residues. Germline loops: CDR1 SGHTA, CDR2 FQGNSA. V lost 5 bases to trimming and J lost 11 bases; unmatched junction nucleotides: 10.

This clonotype showed up many times. This sequence joins TRBV24-1 and TRBJ2-1; no reliable D call. The germline V gene encodes CDR1 KGHDR and CDR2 SFDVKD. V lost 0 bases and J lost 6, with 2 bases in between. The CDR3 has 12 amino acids. The CDR3: CATSDLGNEQFF. CDR3 DNA: TGTGCCACCAGTGATTTGGGCAATGAGCAGTTCTTC.

This clonotype was seen a few times. The chain employs TRBV4-1 and TRBJ2-1; TRBD2 aligns across 15 bases. The CDR3 length is 16 residues. Germline V gene lookup returns CDR1 MGHRA and CDR2 YSYEKL. J lost 8 bases, V lost 5 bases, and 7 bases had no gene match. The CDR3 coding sequence is TGCGCCAGCAGCTTCCGGACTAGCGGGGGGGCCTATGAGCAGTTCTTC. Its protein product is CASSFRTSGGAYEQFF.

The J gene is TRBJ2-4, the V gene TRBV4-2, with TRBD1 matching 7 bases. TRBJ2-5 matches the DNA end more closely, so the J call is doubtful. Germline CDR1 LGHNA, CDR2 YNFKEQ. CDR3 length: 18 residues. The CDR3 nucleotides read TGTGCCAGCAGCCAAGTGGAAGGGGGCACCGGGGAGCAAGAGACCCAGTACTTC. Translating it yields CASSQVEGGTGEQETQYF.

This clonotype occurred once. The rearrangement uses TRBV9 and TRBJ2-5; TRBD1 aligns across 9 bases. Germline CDR1 SGDLS, CDR2 YYNGEE. The junction had 10 bases not matched to a gene; V was cut back by 3 bases and J by 4 bases. The CDR3 extends over 16 amino acids. This CDR3 reads CASSGLDRGAVETQYF. For the CDR3, the DNA is TGTGCCAGCAGCGGATTGGACAGGGGTGCGGTAGAGACCCAGTACTTC.

V and J are TRBV6-2 or TRBV6-3 and TRBJ2-7; 8 bases are a match to TRBD2. This CDR3 contains 13 residues. Trimming took 8 bases from V and 0 from J; bases not matched to a gene: 3. Germline assignment: CDR1 MNHEY and CDR2 SVGEGT. The CDR3 reads CASERGNSYEQYF. The DNA for the CDR3 is TGTGCCAGCGAGCGGGGGAACTCCTACGAGCAGTACTTC.

The table lists this clonotype with a few counts. V is TRBV4-1 and J is TRBJ2-2; D is unclear. Germline CDR1 is MGHRA and CDR2 is YSYEKL. The ends were cut back, 0 bases at V and 5 bases at J, with 13 bases in the middle. There are 16 residues in the CDR3. The CDR3 here is CASSQDRATVTGELFF. CDR3 nucleotides: TGCGCCAGCAGCCAAGATAGGGCCACCGTGACCGGGGAGCTGTTTTTT.

Turning to this clonotype: A junction end diverges from the germline sequence, so it may reflect a read error. This chain connects TRBV7-9 to TRBJ2-1; 12 positions match TRBD2. The CDR3 extends over 18 amino acids. From germline, CDR1 is SEHNR and CDR2 FQNEAQ (reference sequence). This chain's CDR3 is CAGSPGLAGLISYNEQFF. DNA for the CDR3: TGTGCCGGCAGCCCGGGACTAGCGGGTTTAATTTCCTACAATGAGCAGTTCTTC. The whole variable domain, filled in from reference TRBV7-9 and TRBJ2-1, reads DTGVSQNPRHKITKRGQNVTFRCDPISEHNRLYWYRQTLGQGPEFLTYFQNEAQLEKSRLLSDRFSAERPKGSFSTLEIQRTEQGDSAMYLCAGSPGLAGLISYNEQFFGPGTRLTVL.

The genes are TRBV13 and TRBJ2-1; 11 bases are shared with TRBD2. J was trimmed by 1 base and V by 4 bases; bases with no gene match: 3. The CDR3 loop spans 16 amino acids. Germline CDR1 is PRHDT and CDR2 is FYEKMQ (reference sequence). Here the CDR3 reads CASSWRLAGSYNEQFF. CDR3 in DNA: TGTGCCAGCAGCTGGAGACTAGCGGGGTCCTACAATGAGCAGTTCTTC.

This clonotype was detected a few times. The CDR3 coding sequence is TGTGCCAGCAGGATTACAGGGGCCCGATCGGAGACCCAGTACTTC. Translated, it gives CASRITGARSETQYF. The chain has TRBV6-2 or TRBV6-3 and TRBJ2-5; 7 bases match TRBD1. Germline CDR1 reads MNHEY; CDR2 reads SVGEGT. J gave up 5 bases and V 6 bases, and 12 bases lay outside the gene matches. The CDR3 is 15 residues long.

This clonotype was detected ten times or more. The V and J genes are TRBV6-2 or TRBV6-3 and TRBJ2-7; D ambiguous. The CDR3 consists of 13 residues. V lost 2 bases and J 1 base, leaving 6 bases between the germline ends. Germline V gene data show CDR1 as MNHEY and CDR2 as SVGEGT. The DNA for the CDR3 is TGTGCCAGCAGTTACGGGTTATCCTACGAGCAGTACTTC. This encodes CASSYGLSYEQYF.

This clonotype was picked up many times. This chain connects TRBV14 to TRBJ2-3; no definite D call. Germline CDR1 SGHDN, CDR2 FVKESK. V was shortened by 4 bases and J by 3 bases, with 11 bases between the two germline ends. The CDR3 totals 14 residues. As DNA, the CDR3 is TGTGCCAGCAGCCGTAGCCAATCAACAGATACGCAGTATTTT. Its protein is CASSRSQSTDTQYF.

On this clonotype itself: At one boundary the junction diverges from the germline segment, which might be a read error. V usage is TRBV5-1 and J usage is TRBJ2-2; tentative D call: TRBD1 (6 bases). The germline gives CDR1 SGHRS, CDR2 YFSETQ. The CDR3 runs 13 residues. The CDR3 DNA reads as TGTGCCAGCCGGGACAAGAACACCGGGGAGCTGTTTTTT. Encoded protein: CASRDKNTGELFF.

The V call is TRBV6-6, the J call TRBJ1-2, with 7 bases lining up with TRBD1. Per germline, CDR1 MNHNY and CDR2 SVGAGI (reference sequence). The CDR3 covers 15 residues. The V gene end was trimmed by 1 base and the J gene end by 2 bases; junction bases not matched to a gene: 4. The CDR3 region has the DNA TGTGCCAGCAGTTACTTACAGGGGACCAACTATGGCTACACCTTC. Its translation is CASSYLQGTNYGYTF.

The J gene is TRBJ1-3, the V gene TRBV4-1; D ambiguous. The germline V gene has CDR1 MGHRA and CDR2 YSYEKL. The germline V and J ends were trimmed by 1 base and 4 bases, with 5 bases remaining between them. The CDR3 totals 13 residues. In nucleotides, the CDR3 is TGCGCCAGCAGCCAAGGGGAGGGAAACACCATATATTTT. Its protein product is CASSQGEGNTIYF.

The CDR3 DNA is TGTGCCAGCAGTTCCCAGGGGGCGCTTTACAATGAGCAGTTCTTC. The encoded protein is CASSSQGALYNEQFF. This sequence joins TRBV12-3 or TRBV12-4 and TRBJ2-1; 8 bases align to TRBD1. V shed 4 bases and J 4 bases; nucleotides not matched to a gene: 6. The CDR3 sequence is 15 residues long.

The chain combines TRBV7-2 with TRBJ1-4; D possibly corresponds to TRBD1 (5 bases). V lost 1 base and J lost 7, with 10 bases in between. The germline V gene encodes CDR1 SGHTA and CDR2 FQGNSA. CDR3 length: 14 residues. The CDR3 region is CASSLGGMGEKLFF. CDR3 DNA: TGTGCCAGCAGCTTAGGGGGGATGGGTGAAAAACTGTTTTTT.

The J gene is TRBJ2-1, the V gene TRBV6-2 or TRBV6-3, with D tentatively TRBD1 (5 bases). The length of the CDR3 is 13 residues. V lost 6 bases, J lost 5 bases, and 11 bases lay in between. Germline V lookup: CDR1 MNHEY, CDR2 SVGEGT. The CDR3 region is CASRDATDNEQFF. The CDR3 DNA reads as TGTGCCAGCAGGGACGCGACAGACAATGAGCAGTTCTTC.

This clonotype has a handful of counts. This CDR3 is CASSFGRLNQPQHF. The CDR3 bases are TGTGCCAGCAGCTTTGGACGGCTCAATCAGCCCCAGCATTTT. This sequence joins TRBV7-8 and TRBJ1-5; D uncertain. The germline V gene has CDR1 SGHVS and CDR2 FQNEAQ. The ends were cut back, 3 bases at V and 3 bases at J, with 9 bases in the middle. The CDR3 covers 14 residues.

The V and J genes are TRBV11-2 and TRBJ2-1, with 7 bases aligning to TRBD2. Germline CDR1 is SGHAT and CDR2 is FQNNGV. Unmatched junction bases numbered 8, after V lost 5 bases and J lost 4 bases. The CDR3 loop spans 15 amino acids. The chain's CDR3 is CASSLNRGDYNEQFF. DNA of the CDR3: TGTGCCAGCAGCCTTAACCGGGGGGATTACAATGAGCAGTTCTTC. The full variable domain, its missing parts supplied by reference TRBV11-2 and TRBJ2-1, is EAGVAQSPRYKIIEKRQSVAFWCNPISGHATLYWYQQILGQGPKLLIQFQNNGVVDDSQLPKDRFSAERLKGVDSTLKIQPAKLEDSAVYLCASSLNRGDYNEQFFGPGTRLTVL.

The chain has TRBV4-1 and TRBJ1-5; a possible D gene is TRBD1 (5 bases). The V end lost 3 bases, the J end lost 7 bases, and 19 bases lay between the germline ends. Germline V gene sequence: CDR1 MGHRA, CDR2 YSYEKL. The CDR3 consists of 16 residues. The CDR3 is CASSHRDEGGLQPQHF. DNA for the CDR3: TGCGCCAGCAGCCATCGGGACGAAGGAGGGCTGCAGCCCCAGCATTTT.

This clonotype was observed a handful of times. The rearrangement links TRBV9 to TRBJ1-2, with D tentatively TRBD1 (5 bases). CDR1 and CDR2 (germline): SGDLS, YYNGEE. CDR3 length: 15 residues. V was shortened by 3 bases and J by 3 bases, with 15 bases between the two germline ends. CDR3 residues: CASSARDGPYYGYTF. The CDR3 nucleotides are TGTGCCAGCAGCGCCCGGGACGGACCCTACTATGGCTACACCTTC.

The chain recombines TRBV29-1 with TRBJ2-5, with 11 nucleotides matching TRBD1. The germline V gene encodes CDR1 SQVTM and CDR2 ANQGSEA. Trimming removed 7 bases from V and 2 bases from J; junction bases left unmatched: 6. The CDR3 totals 14 residues. CDR3 DNA sequence: TGCAGCGCAGAGGACAGGGGGCATCAAGAGACCCAGTACTTC. The encoded protein is CSAEDRGHQETQYF.

The J gene is TRBJ2-1, the V gene TRBV4-3, with a tentative D call TRBD2 (5 bases). Trimming cost V 0 bases and J 8 bases, with 11 bases left between them. The CDR3 extends over 14 amino acids. Per the germline V gene, CDR1 is LGHNA and CDR2 is YSLEER. CDR3: CASSQDRMDYEQFF. The CDR3, as DNA: TGCGCCAGCAGCCAAGATAGAATGGACTATGAGCAGTTCTTC.

V and J are TRBV7-3 and TRBJ2-1; D gene ambiguous. CDR1 and CDR2 (germline): SGHTA, FQGTGA. V was cut by 1 base and J by 5 bases, with 6 bases left in between. The CDR3 totals 13 residues. Written as DNA, the CDR3 is TGTGCCAGCAGCTTAAATCCTAACAATGAGCAGTTCTTC. Translating it yields CASSLNPNNEQFF.

This chain uses TRBV5-1 with TRBJ1-1, with D unresolved. The ends were cut back, 2 bases at V and 6 bases at J, with 14 bases in the middle. CDR3 length: 14 residues. Germline V gene data show CDR1 as SGHRS and CDR2 as YFSETQ. The DNA for the CDR3 is TGCGCCAGCAGCTTACCGGGATTAAACCCTGAAGCTTTCTTT. Translation: CASSLPGLNPEAFF.

CDR3 nucleotide sequence: TGCGCCAGCAGCCAAGTCCGGGACAGGGACGGCTACACCTTC. The encoded protein is CASSQVRDRDGYTF. The chain uses TRBV4-1 and TRBJ1-2, with 9 bases matching TRBD1. CDR3 length equals 14 residues. Germline CDR1 and CDR2: MGHRA and YSYEKL. V lost 1 base, J lost 8 bases, and 5 bases stayed unmatched.

This chain connects TRBV18 to TRBJ2-7, with D perhaps matching TRBD2 (5 bases). This CDR3 region has 13 residues. CDR1 is KGHSH, CDR2 LQKENI, per germline. Trimming removed 6 bases from V and 3 bases from J, with 12 bases in between. The CDR3 region has the DNA TGTGCCAGCTCGATGAATAGCGACTACGAGCAGTACTTC. Its protein product is CASSMNSDYEQYF.

The chain employs TRBV5-6 and TRBJ1-2; perhaps TRBD1 as D (5 bases). The CDR3 spans 16 residues. Per germline, CDR1 SGHDT and CDR2 YYEEEE. Trimming removed 5 bases from V and 4 bases from J, with 21 bases in between. The CDR3 sequence is CASSRQGDGLIYGYTF. The DNA for the CDR3 is TGTGCCAGCAGTCGGCAGGGTGACGGACTCATCTATGGCTACACCTTC.